The 13 T cell receptor beta chains listed next were all sequenced from one sample in a study of technical replicates of blood from a handful of donors. Using immunoSEQ multiplex PCR, the repertoire was profiled, and TCRdb retains in-frame clones only, with some absent. The table shows under 85,000 clones, with 93% occurring only once. The sequencing input was T cells isolated from PBMCs. The receptors were sampled from a human donor in good health.

This clone has more than one count but fewer than ten. DNA for the CDR3: TGTGCCTGGAGCCCCTACGGGAGGGAAGCTTTCTTT. It is translated as CAWSPYGREAFF. The rearrangement joins TRBV30 to TRBJ1-1; no clear D gene. Trimming left V 3 bases short and J 8 bases short, with 13 bases between. Germline V gene data show CDR1 as GTSNPN and CDR2 as SVGIG (reference sequence). The CDR3 has 12 residues.

This clone showed up just once. The gene calls are TRBV27 and TRBJ2-7; TRBD1 might be the D (6 bases). The CDR3 has 14 amino acids. Germline CDR1 and CDR2: MNHEY and SMNVEV (reference sequence). V lost 2 bases and J lost 6, with 14 bases in between. In nucleotides, the CDR3 is TGTGCCAGCAGTTTACACCGCCAGGGGCTCGAGCAGTACTTC. Translating it yields CASSLHRQGLEQYF.

V gene TRBV9 combines with J gene TRBJ2-2; 10 bases map to TRBD2. After removal of 7 bases from V and 1 base from J, the junction contained 4 bases not matched to a gene. Germline CDR1 is SGDLS and CDR2 is YYNGEE. The CDR3 has 15 residues. DNA of the CDR3: TGTGCCAGCGGAAGGACTAGCGGGAACACCGGGGAGCTGTTTTTT. Amino acid sequence: CASGRTSGNTGELFF.

A single count supports this clone. The rearrangement links TRBV5-5 to TRBJ2-7; 7 positions match TRBD1. This CDR3 spans 14 amino acids. The germline CDR1 and CDR2 sequences are SGHKS and YYEKEE (reference sequence). With 3 bases clipped from V and 3 bases from J, the junction kept 6 bases outside the gene matches. CDR3 nucleotides: TGTGCCAGCAGCTCAGGGACAGACCTCTACGAGCAGTACTTC. Amino acid sequence: CASSSGTDLYEQYF.

The J gene is TRBJ1-4, the V gene TRBV13, with a tentative D call TRBD1 (6 bases). Germline CDR1 reads PRHDT; CDR2 reads FYEKMQ (reference sequence). The CDR3 has 15 residues. V gave up 5 bases and J gave up 8 bases, with 18 bases separating them. The CDR3 sequence is CASSQTNRDQEKLFF. As DNA, the CDR3 is TGTGCCAGCAGCCAGACCAACAGGGATCAGGAAAAACTGTTTTTT.

This chain joins TRBV18 and TRBJ2-7; 7 positions agree with TRBD2. With 4 bases clipped from V and 6 bases from J, the junction kept 12 bases outside the gene matches. The germline gives CDR1 KGHSH, CDR2 LQKENI. This CDR3 has 15 amino acids. CDR3: CASSLGGGPGSEQYF. The CDR3 region has the DNA TGTGCCAGCTCACTTGGGGGAGGGCCCGGAAGCGAGCAGTACTTC.

CDR3 sequence: CASSLSGLGGYNEQFF. CDR3 coding DNA: TGTGCCAGCAGTTTATCGGGACTAGGCGGGTACAATGAGCAGTTCTTC. The rearrangement uses TRBV28 and TRBJ2-1; 8 nucleotides line up with TRBD2. The CDR3 length is 16 residues. The V and J ends lost 1 base and 4 bases, in that order; junction bases with no gene match: 6. Germline V CDR1 and CDR2: MDHEN, SYDVKM.

As regards this clone: Other nucleotide sequences from this sample produce the same CDR3. The chain uses TRBV5-1 and TRBJ1-2; D not certain. Trimming took off 0 bases at V and 5 bases at J, with 8 bases between the two ends. The CDR3 extends over 13 amino acids. The germline V gene has CDR1 SGHRS and CDR2 YFSETQ. CDR3 in amino acids: CASSLAAGYGYTF. Here the CDR3 DNA reads TGCGCCAGCAGCTTGGCGGCAGGATATGGCTACACCTTC.

The chain is built from TRBV19 and TRBJ2-3, with 14 bases lining up with TRBD2. The germline gives CDR1 LNHDA, CDR2 SQIVND (reference sequence). The J segment lost 7 bases and the V segment lost 5 bases, leaving 5 bases of the junction unmatched. The CDR3 loop spans 15 amino acids. CDR3 DNA: TGTGCCAGTAGTTTAGGACTAGCGGGAGGAAATACGCAGTATTTT. Translated: CASSLGLAGGNTQYF.

V is TRBV5-1 and J is TRBJ2-7; no firm D call. The CDR3 is made up of 13 amino acids. The germline V and J ends were trimmed by 0 bases and 4 bases, with 8 bases remaining between them. Germline CDR1 SGHRS, CDR2 YFSETQ. The CDR3 nucleotides are TGCGCCAGCAGCTTGGACGCGGAATACGAGCAGTACTTC. It codes for CASSLDAEYEQYF. The full variable domain, with the rest looked up from reference TRBV5-1 and TRBJ2-7, is KAGVTQTPRYLIKTRGQQVTLSCSPISGHRSVSWYQQTPGQGLQFLFEYFSETQRNKGNFPGRFSGRQFSNSRSEMNVSTLELGDSALYLCASSLDAEYEQYFGPGTRLTVT.

The chain couples TRBV5-1 to TRBJ2-3; 9 bases line up with TRBD2. This CDR3 spans 17 amino acids. From germline, CDR1 is SGHRS and CDR2 YFSETQ. V dropped 0 bases and J dropped 2; count of bases not matched to a gene: 7. The CDR3 loop is CASSLDIAGANTDTQYF. CDR3 DNA: TGCGCCAGCAGCTTGGACATAGCGGGGGCCAACACAGATACGCAGTATTTT. The variable domain in full, completed from reference TRBV5-1 and TRBJ2-3, reads KAGVTQTPRYLIKTRGQQVTLSCSPISGHRSVSWYQQTPGQGLQFLFEYFSETQRNKGNFPGRFSGRQFSNSRSEMNVSTLELGDSALYLCASSLDIAGANTDTQYFGPGTRLTVL.

The V and J genes are TRBV7-9 and TRBJ2-2, with D maybe TRBD2 (6 bases). Trimming removed 8 bases at V and 7 bases at J, with 14 bases between. CDR3 length: 13 residues. The germline gives CDR1 SEHNR, CDR2 FQNEAQ (reference sequence). CDR3 region: CASEGTEGGELFF. CDR3 in DNA: TGTGCCAGCGAAGGGACTGAGGGCGGGGAGCTGTTTTTT.

The chain couples TRBV6-5 to TRBJ2-7, with D possibly matching TRBD2 (6 bases). Germline lookup yields CDR1 MNHEY and CDR2 SVGAGI. The length of the CDR3 is 15 residues. Trimming took off 6 bases at V and 0 bases at J, with 15 bases between the two ends. The CDR3 spells CASRRGTSSSYEQYF. The CDR3 bases are TGTGCCAGCAGACGCGGGACTTCGAGCTCCTACGAGCAGTACTTC.